The T cell receptor (beta chain) under discussion was sequenced for a study of long-term antiretroviral therapy in people with HIV. Whole-study context: The earliest samples predate the 2015 immediate-ART recommendation by about a decade. Study-level findings and limits: Adherence to ART, viral resistance and therapy changes lacked any data. HIV repertoires spanned tighter CDR3 length ranges than controls did.

With regard to this clone: The target antigen is unknown.

Germline lookup yields CDR1 MGHRA and CDR2 YSYEKL. CDR3 length: 13 amino acids. Trimming cost V 4 bases and J 5 bases, with 12 bases left between them. Researchers report immunoSEQ v3.0 was run at survey level. The table came from immunoSEQ multiplex PCR; TCRdb's copy has only in-frame clones and leaves some out. The sample contains around 30,000 clones, roughly 90% of which appear only once. This receptor was taken from a woman between 18 and 29 years old with HIV. The source material was unsorted PBMCs, sampled 0.5 years after starting antiretroviral therapy. This chain links TRBV4-1 with TRBJ2-7; the D is unclear. The CDR3 bases are TGCGCCAGCAGCCCAGAGCTCCCCGACGAGCAGTACTTC. Its protein is CASSPELPDEQYF.